This T cell receptor (beta chain) appears in the sequencing data of a study of T cell responses to AZD1222 COVID-19 vaccine. Findings and caveats of the study: Unmutated variant regions are reportedly the target of nearly half of TCRs that are spike-specific.

The method was immunoSEQ multiplex PCR; TCRdb's version includes in-frame clones alone and lacks a portion of them. The sample contains under 130,000 clones, roughly 87% of which appear only once. This CDR3 has 11 residues. Trimming took 5 bases from V and 8 from J, leaving 10 bases between them. CDR1 and CDR2 (germline): SGDLS, YYNGEE. Remarks on this clone: The antigen is not known.

The material was peripheral blood, obtained on day 0 of AZD1222 vaccination. The sequence came from an adult in good health. This chain links TRBV9 with TRBJ1-2; D possibly corresponds to TRBD1 (5 bases). This chain's CDR3 is CASRGVGGYTF. The DNA for the CDR3 is TGTGCCAGCAGAGGGGTTGGCGGCTACACCTTC.